This T cell receptor (beta chain) was retrieved from a study of blood T cell repertoires in COVID-19. Authors' methods: Estimation of nucleated cell counts relied on the amplification of reference gene primers. TCRdb keeps only in-frame clones here, not all; method: immunoSEQ multiplex PCR. V, J and clone size reflect that table, while D and trimming were determined from the DNA. The data contain 150,000 to 200,000 clones, 84% of them singletons. Participants had their cohort set by participant-reported clinical history. V lost 6 bases to trimming and J lost 0 bases; unmatched junction nucleotides: 4. CDR3 length equals 14 residues. The V gene's germline CDR1 is SGDLS and CDR2 YYNGEE.

V usage is TRBV9 and J usage is TRBJ2-3; 7 bases map to TRBD2. This receptor was identified in a woman aged 30 to 39 who had been exposed to COVID-19. The specimen was PBMCs or T cells enriched from blood (not recorded which). CDR3 residues: CASTLAASTDTQYF. Here the CDR3 DNA reads TGTGCCAGCACTCTAGCGGCTAGCACAGATACGCAGTATTTT.